The rows below give T cell receptor beta chains drawn from one sample of a study of T-cell reconstitution after alpha-beta-depleted transplantation in children. TCRdb redid the calling of the PCR reads with MiXCR, one entry per CDR3 protein. The table has almost 500,000 distinct CDR3 sequences, approximately 10% seen once. The source material was PBMCs, sampled before TCRalphabeta/CD19-depleted stem cell transplant. The receptors were gathered from a child aged 2 to 9 with inherited bone marrow failure, due to receive a stem cell transplant. The CDR3 runs from the conserved cysteine through the conserved F or W. The D gene is left open where the match is weak. Size is stated for part of the rows, as once, few or many counts, or as a class when the clone is expanded.

clone size: many; D gene: TRBD2; V gene: TRBV27; J gene: TRBJ2-7; CDR3 DNA: TGTGCCAGCAGTTTGACTAGCGGGGCCTACGAGCAGTACTTC; CDR3 protein: CASSLTSGAYEQYF
clone size: NA; D gene: NA; V gene: TRBV27; J gene: TRBJ2-7; CDR3 DNA: TGTGCCAGCAGAGACTACAACGGAGGCTACGAGCAGTACTTC; CDR3 protein: CASRDYNGGYEQYF
clone size: many; D gene: TRBD1; V gene: TRBV24-1; J gene: TRBJ2-1; CDR3 DNA: TGTGCCACCAGTGACCGTGGGACAGGCCAGGCGGGCTACAATGAGCAGTTCTTC; CDR3 protein: CATSDRGTGQAGYNEQFF
clone size: many; D gene: TRBD2; V gene: TRBV12-3/TRBV12-4; J gene: TRBJ2-7; CDR3 DNA: TGTGCCAGCAGGTCGGGGGGAGGACCTGGCGAGCAGTACTTC; CDR3 protein: CASRSGGGPGEQYF
clone size: many; D gene: TRBD1; V gene: TRBV7-2; J gene: TRBJ1-6; CDR3 DNA: TGTGCCAGCAGCTTAGCCCTGACAGGGGGTTCACCCCTCCACTTT; CDR3 protein: CASSLALTGGSPLHF
clone size: many; D gene: NA; V gene: TRBV4-3; J gene: TRBJ1-2; CDR3 DNA: TGCGCCAGCAGCCAACACGCCAATGGGGGGAGGGCAGATAACTATGGCTACACCTTC; CDR3 protein: CASSQHANGGRADNYGYTF
clone size: NA; D gene: NA; V gene: TRBV5-1; J gene: TRBJ2-7; CDR3 DNA: TGCGCCAGCAGCTTCGCGGGTTCGAGGGCTTCCTACGAGCAGTACTTC; CDR3 protein: CASSFAGSRASYEQYF
clone size: many; D gene: NA; V gene: TRBV9; J gene: TRBJ2-1; CDR3 DNA: TGTGCCAGCACCGATAGGGGAGGTGCCTACAATGAGCAGTTCTTC; CDR3 protein: CASTDRGGAYNEQFF
clone size: many; D gene: NA; V gene: TRBV28; J gene: TRBJ2-5; CDR3 DNA: TGTGCCAGCAGTACTGGGACTGGCCAAGAGACCCAGTACTTC; CDR3 protein: CASSTGTGQETQYF
clone size: few; D gene: NA; V gene: TRBV18; J gene: TRBJ1-1; CDR3 DNA: TGTGCCAGCTCATCGCAGCGACAGGATGTCGCTGAAGCTTTCTTT; CDR3 protein: CASSSQRQDVAEAFF
clone size: NA; D gene: NA; V gene: TRBV20-1; J gene: TRBJ2-3; CDR3 DNA: TGCAGTGCGCCCCTACTTAGTGCAGATACGCAGTATTTT; CDR3 protein: CSAPLLSADTQYF
clone size: few; D gene: TRBD2; V gene: TRBV14; J gene: TRBJ2-7; CDR3 DNA: TGTGCCAGCAGCCCAATGGCCGGGTCTAGCGGAACCTACGAGCAGTACTTC; CDR3 protein: CASSPMAGSSGTYEQYF
clone size: many; D gene: TRBD2; V gene: TRBV12-3/TRBV12-4; J gene: TRBJ2-1; CDR3 DNA: TGTGCCAGCAGTTTATGGGGGGCGGGAGGGCCTAGAGATGAGCAGTTCTTC; CDR3 protein: CASSLWGAGGPRDEQFF
clone size: few; D gene: TRBD2; V gene: TRBV12-3/TRBV12-4; J gene: TRBJ2-5; CDR3 DNA: TGTGCCAGTTCATTGGGACTAGCGGGCCCCCGGGAGACCCAGTACTTC; CDR3 protein: CASSLGLAGPRETQYF
clone size: many; D gene: TRBD1; V gene: TRBV5-5; J gene: TRBJ1-1; CDR3 DNA: TGTGCCAGCAGCTTGGTAGGGGGCGCGGGGACTGAAGCTTTCTTT; CDR3 protein: CASSLVGGAGTEAFF
clone size: NA; D gene: NA; V gene: TRBV29-1; J gene: TRBJ2-3; CDR3 DNA: TGCAGCGGGACCGGGGCTAGCACAGATACGCAGTATTTT; CDR3 protein: CSGTGASTDTQYF
clone size: few; D gene: NA; V gene: TRBV5-1; J gene: TRBJ1-5; CDR3 DNA: TGCGCCAGCAGCTTGGGGGGTGAGAGCTTCCAGCCCCAGCATTTT; CDR3 protein: CASSLGGESFQPQHF
clone size: NA; D gene: TRBD2; V gene: TRBV20-1; J gene: TRBJ2-1; CDR3 DNA: TGCAGTGCTAGAATAGCCGGACTAGCGGGACGCAATGAGCAGTTCTTC; CDR3 protein: CSARIAGLAGRNEQFF
clone size: many; D gene: NA; V gene: TRBV29-1; J gene: TRBJ2-5; CDR3 DNA: TGCAGCGTTTGGGCGTCGGGGGATGAGACCCAGTACTTC; CDR3 protein: CSVWASGDETQYF
clone size: NA; D gene: NA; V gene: TRBV29-1; J gene: TRBJ2-5; CDR3 DNA: TGCAGCGTTGGGGACGGTTGGACCCAGTACTTC; CDR3 protein: CSVGDGWTQYF
clone size: few; D gene: TRBD2; V gene: TRBV7-2; J gene: TRBJ2-7; CDR3 DNA: TGTGCCAGCAGCTCCGGGACTAGCGGTTTCATTTCCTACGAGCAGTACTTC; CDR3 protein: CASSSGTSGFISYEQYF
clone size: many; D gene: NA; V gene: TRBV27; J gene: TRBJ2-7; CDR3 DNA: TGTGCCACCGGGACCGAGAGCTCCTACGAGCAGTACTTC; CDR3 protein: CATGTESSYEQYF
clone size: many; D gene: TRBD1; V gene: TRBV5-1; J gene: TRBJ2-7; CDR3 DNA: TGCGCCAGCAGCAGGGACAGTGGACCGATCTACGAGCAGTACTTC; CDR3 protein: CASSRDSGPIYEQYF
clone size: NA; D gene: NA; V gene: TRBV19; J gene: TRBJ2-7; CDR3 DNA: TGTGCCAGTGGCGGTTGGTACGAGCAGTACTTC; CDR3 protein: CASGGWYEQYF
clone size: many; D gene: TRBD1; V gene: TRBV10-3; J gene: TRBJ2-7; CDR3 DNA: TGTGCCATCATGGGACAGGGCGACGAGCAGTACTTC; CDR3 protein: CAIMGQGDEQYF
clone size: few; D gene: NA; V gene: TRBV30; J gene: TRBJ2-7; CDR3 DNA: TGTGCCTGGAGTGTATCGGGTGAGCAGTACTTC; CDR3 protein: CAWSVSGEQYF
clone size: NA; D gene: TRBD1; V gene: TRBV20-1; J gene: TRBJ1-5; CDR3 DNA: TGCAGTGCTACAACAGGGGATCAGCCCCAGCATTTT; CDR3 protein: CSATTGDQPQHF
clone size: many; D gene: TRBD2; V gene: TRBV20-1; J gene: TRBJ2-1; CDR3 DNA: TGCAGTGCTACCCCCCTGCGGGAGGGGGCCCACAATGAGCAGTTCTTC; CDR3 protein: CSATPLREGAHNEQFF